This T cell receptor (beta chain) was observed in a study of cytomegalovirus exposure and HLA in healthy donors. Looking at the study overall: Genetic ancestry analysis placed around 76% of the 398 donors that were genotyped in the Caucasian-associated cluster. Study-wide results and caveats: TCR beta V- and J-gene trimming was later associated with a missense DCLRE1C variant. Accurate predictions that matched the HLA-A and HLA-B alleles of most subjects were reportedly made from TCR beta sequences.

The PCR made use of 60 Vbeta and 13 Jbeta primers. Only in-frame clones appear in the TCRdb table, and some are missing; sequencing was by immunoSEQ multiplex PCR. Seen here are fewer than 250,000 clones, about 69% observed once, and the top ten hold 4.5% to 5.5%. Germline V gene data show CDR1 as SNHLY and CDR2 as FYNNEI. This CDR3 is 15 amino acids long. V lost 5 bases, J lost 1 base, and 1 base stayed unmatched. A note on this clone: Its antigen remains unidentified.

The chain has TRBV2 and TRBJ2-2; 10 bases line up with TRBD2. The TCR originated in a man aged 30 to 45 in good health and CMV-seropositive. Sequencing was done on a sample of PBMCs. CDR3 sequence (DNA): TGTGCCAGCAGTTGGACTAGCGGGAACACCGGGGAGCTGTTTTTT. Residues: CASSWTSGNTGELFF.